This TCR beta chain was profiled in a study of cytomegalovirus exposure and HLA in healthy donors. Germline V lookup: CDR1 SGDLS, CDR2 YYNGEE. V shed 4 bases and J shed 6 bases, with 12 bases lying between them. The CDR3 runs 13 residues. The study ran its PCR with 60 Vbeta and 13 Jbeta primers. Method: immunoSEQ multiplex PCR; TCRdb's copy keeps in-frame clones and lacks some. The data show roughly 80,000 clones, with approximately 65% seen just once and 3.5% to 4.5% held by the top ten. The sequence derives from a male donor in good health and CMV-seropositive. The rearrangement uses TRBV9 and TRBJ2-3, with no clear D. The sequenced material came from PBMCs. The CDR3 sequence is CASSSRPGDTQYF. The CDR3 DNA reads as TGTGCCAGCAGCTCCCGACCCGGGGATACGCAGTATTTT.